The 21 T cell receptor beta chains below all came from one sample that was sequenced in a study of T cell changes during pregnancy in multiple sclerosis. Only in-frame clones appear in the TCRdb table, and some are missing; sequencing was by immunoSEQ multiplex PCR. This table has some 81,000 clones, just over 90% appearing once. Sequencing used peripheral blood, obtained after pregnancy. The receptor source for this set is a female donor in good health, enrolled as a control in a pregnancy study.

This chain connects TRBV4-2 to TRBJ2-1, with D maybe TRBD1 (5 bases). CDR1 is LGHNA and CDR2 is YNFKEQ in the germline V gene. V was pared by 5 bases and J by 5 bases, with 10 bases between. The CDR3 is 13 amino acids. This CDR3 reads CASSSRGNNEQFF. The CDR3 DNA reads TGTGCCAGCAGCTCTAGGGGTAACAATGAGCAGTTCTTC.

The CDR3 nucleotides read TGTGCCAGCACTTCTAGCGGGGCTAGCACAGATACGCAGTATTTT. It translates to CASTSSGASTDTQYF. The chain employs TRBV6-5 and TRBJ2-3; 9 nucleotides align to TRBD2. Trimming at V came to 7 bases and at J to 0 bases, leaving 5 bases not matched to a gene. Germline V gene sequence: CDR1 MNHEY, CDR2 SVGAGI. This CDR3 contains 15 residues.

In DNA, the CDR3 is TGTGCCAGTAGTCCCTTAGGGGCGGGAGATTCGAATGAGCAGTTCTTC. This sequence encodes CASSPLGAGDSNEQFF. The rearrangement joins TRBV19 to TRBJ2-1; 7 nucleotides match TRBD2. Per the germline V gene, CDR1 is LNHDA and CDR2 is SQIVND (reference sequence). The junction had 14 bases not matched to a gene; V was cut back by 5 bases and J by 7 bases. The CDR3 length is 16 residues.

The chain has TRBV5-1 and TRBJ1-1; tentative D call: TRBD1 (6 bases). The V and J ends lost 1 base and 0 bases respectively, with 13 bases between them. Germline values: CDR1 SGHRS, CDR2 YFSETQ. This CDR3 spans 16 amino acids. The DNA of the CDR3 is TGCGCCAGCAGCTTGAAAGGGAGGGGGGTGAACACTGAAGCTTTCTTT. This sequence encodes CASSLKGRGVNTEAFF.

The rearrangement links TRBV5-4 to TRBJ2-5, with TRBD2 matching over 14 bases. The CDR3 has 16 amino acids. V dropped 4 bases and J dropped 7; count of bases not matched to a gene: 9. Germline V gives CDR1 SGHNT, CDR2 YYREEE (reference sequence). CDR3 nucleotides: TGTGCCAGCAGCACGGGACTAGCGGGGGTCCAACCGACCCAGTACTTC. Its translation: CASSTGLAGVQPTQYF.

The chain uses TRBV19 and TRBJ2-1; tentatively, D is TRBD1 (5 bases). Germline V gene lookup returns CDR1 LNHDA and CDR2 SQIVND (reference sequence). The CDR3 is 13 amino acids. V was shortened by 6 bases and J by 3 bases, with 9 bases between the two germline ends. This CDR3 is CASRDIYYNEQFF. CDR3 nucleotides: TGTGCCAGTAGGGACATATACTACAATGAGCAGTTCTTC.

The chain employs TRBV5-4 and TRBJ2-3, with 13 positions matching TRBD2. V lost 5 bases and J lost 0; bases outside the gene matches: 12. Per germline, CDR1 SGHNT and CDR2 YYREEE (reference sequence). The CDR3 has 19 residues. CDR3 sequence (DNA): TGTGCCAGCAGTTATCGAACCGGGACTAGCGGGGTTAGCACAGATACGCAGTATTTT. Protein: CASSYRTGTSGVSTDTQYF.

This chain links TRBV18 with TRBJ2-7; 8 nucleotides align to TRBD1. The CDR3 length is 14 residues. J gave up 6 bases and V 3 bases, and 7 bases lay outside the gene matches. Germline V gives CDR1 KGHSH, CDR2 LQKENI. In DNA form, the CDR3 reads TGTGCCAGCTCACCCGGACAGGGATCCCCCGAGCAGTACTTC. Its protein is CASSPGQGSPEQYF.

The chain carries TRBV2 and TRBJ2-5, with a possible D match to TRBD1 (5 bases). V lost 8 bases, J lost 5 bases, and 9 bases lay in between. This CDR3 is built from 11 residues. Germline V gene sequence: CDR1 SNHLY, CDR2 FYNNEI. The CDR3 region has the DNA TGTGCCAGCTCTTACAGGGAGACCCAGTACTTC. As protein: CASSYRETQYF.

The V and J genes are TRBV7-2 and TRBJ2-4; 8 bases agree with TRBD2. The CDR3 length is 12 residues. The germline V gene encodes CDR1 SGHTA and CDR2 FQGNSA. The V gene end was trimmed by 7 bases and the J gene end by 13 bases; junction bases not matched to a gene: 9. The CDR3 DNA reads as TGTGCCAGCACGTGGGGCGGGGGGAACCAGTACTTC. Amino acids: CASTWGGGNQYF.

A few counts support this clone. For the CDR3, the DNA is TGTGCCAGCAGCAAAGAATTTGGGCAGCCGTGGCTAACCTACGAGCAGTACTTC. Amino acids: CASSKEFGQPWLTYEQYF. The rearrangement joins TRBV21-1 to TRBJ2-7; the table names TRBD1, a call not compared with the DNA. TRBV21-1 corresponds to a pseudogene. The CDR3 consists of 18 residues.

This sequence joins TRBV7-3 and TRBJ2-5; the D is unclear. The germline V gene has CDR1 SGHTA and CDR2 FQGTGA. V was pared by 3 bases and J by 5 bases, with 16 bases between. The CDR3 covers 15 residues. The CDR3 reads CASSFAGSGGETQYF. In nucleotides, the CDR3 is TGTGCCAGCAGCTTCGCCGGGTCCGGTGGGGAGACCCAGTACTTC.

This rearrangement joins TRBV6-4 to TRBJ2-1; 13 bases are shared with TRBD2. CDR3 length equals 15 residues. The V gene's germline CDR1 is MRHNA and CDR2 SNTAGT. V trimming: 4 bases; J trimming: 5 bases; junction bases outside the gene matches: 2. CDR3 protein: CASSAGTSGNNEQFF. The CDR3 DNA follows: TGTGCCAGCAGTGCAGGGACTAGCGGGAACAATGAGCAGTTCTTC.

This chain uses TRBV28 with TRBJ2-2; TRBD2 matches 9 bases. This CDR3 has 14 residues. The germline V gene encodes CDR1 MDHEN and CDR2 SYDVKM. The trim removed 6 bases at V and 3 bases at J, leaving 2 bases unmatched. CDR3 residues: CASSGGRDTGELFF. In DNA, the CDR3 is TGTGCCAGCAGCGGCGGGAGGGACACCGGGGAGCTGTTTTTT. The variable domain in full, with the rest retrieved from reference TRBV28 and TRBJ2-2, is DVKVTQSSRYLVKRTGEKVFLECVQDMDHENMFWYRQDPGLGLRLIYFSYDVKMKEKGDIPEGYSVSREKKERFSLILESASTNQTSMYLCASSGGRDTGELFFGEGSRLTVL.

The CDR3 loop reads CASSLGQGNYGYTF. CDR3 in DNA: TGTGCCAGCAGCTTAGGCCAGGGTAACTATGGCTACACCTTC. The V and J genes are TRBV7-9 and TRBJ1-2; TRBD1 is a possible D gene (5 bases). The germline V and J ends were trimmed by 1 base and 1 base, with 7 bases remaining between them. There are 14 residues in the CDR3. In germline, CDR1 is SEHNR, CDR2 FQNEAQ (reference sequence).

The chain links TRBV5-6 to TRBJ2-1, with D perhaps TRBD1 (5 bases). V shed 3 bases and J shed 4 bases, with 14 bases lying between them. Per the germline V gene, CDR1 is SGHDT and CDR2 is YYEEEE. The CDR3 totals 15 residues. In DNA, the CDR3 is TGTGCCAGCAGCTCCAGGGAACACCCGTACAATGAGCAGTTCTTC. Translated, it gives CASSSREHPYNEQFF.

V and J are TRBV7-2 and TRBJ1-3; D ambiguous. The CDR3 contains 14 residues. V lost 5 bases to trimming and J lost 3 bases, with 11 bases between them. The germline gives CDR1 SGHTA, CDR2 FQGNSA. The CDR3 coding sequence is TGTGCCAGCAGCCCGGTCGGCGGTGGAAACACCATATATTTT. Translating gives CASSPVGGGNTIYF.

V and J are TRBV7-2 and TRBJ2-1; TRBD2 matches at 14 bases. V was pared by 4 bases and J by 15 bases, with 11 bases of the junction left unmatched. The CDR3 has 15 amino acids. From germline, CDR1 is SGHTA and CDR2 FQGNSA. CDR3 sequence: CASSSGLAGVVVGFF. The CDR3 DNA reads TGTGCCAGCAGCTCGGGACTAGCGGGAGTCGTAGTCGGGTTCTTC.

J is TRBJ2-3 and V is TRBV7-9, with TRBD2 matching over 10 bases. This CDR3 is 15 amino acids long. Germline values: CDR1 SEHNR, CDR2 FQNEAQ (reference sequence). J was trimmed by 4 bases and V by 2 bases; bases with no gene match: 3. The CDR3 DNA is TGTGCCAGCAGCTTAACTAGCGGGATCTCAGATACGCAGTATTTT. This codes for CASSLTSGISDTQYF.

The V call is TRBV5-4, the J call TRBJ2-5; 7 nucleotides match TRBD1. Germline V lookup: CDR1 SGHNT, CDR2 YYREEE (reference sequence). Trimming removed 4 bases from V and 0 bases from J; junction bases left unmatched: 0. CDR3 length: 13 residues. The CDR3 loop is CASSTGDQETQYF. The CDR3 DNA reads TGTGCCAGCAGCACAGGGGACCAAGAGACCCAGTACTTC.

CDR3 DNA: TGTGCCAGTAGCCTAGACGCCGGGACAGGGAACACTGAAGCTTTCTTT. Residues: CASSLDAGTGNTEAFF. V gene TRBV19 combines with J gene TRBJ1-1; 8 bases fit TRBD1. This CDR3 is 16 amino acids long. Trimming at V came to 6 bases and at J to 1 base, leaving 10 bases not matched to a gene. Per the germline V gene, CDR1 is LNHDA and CDR2 is SQIVND (reference sequence).